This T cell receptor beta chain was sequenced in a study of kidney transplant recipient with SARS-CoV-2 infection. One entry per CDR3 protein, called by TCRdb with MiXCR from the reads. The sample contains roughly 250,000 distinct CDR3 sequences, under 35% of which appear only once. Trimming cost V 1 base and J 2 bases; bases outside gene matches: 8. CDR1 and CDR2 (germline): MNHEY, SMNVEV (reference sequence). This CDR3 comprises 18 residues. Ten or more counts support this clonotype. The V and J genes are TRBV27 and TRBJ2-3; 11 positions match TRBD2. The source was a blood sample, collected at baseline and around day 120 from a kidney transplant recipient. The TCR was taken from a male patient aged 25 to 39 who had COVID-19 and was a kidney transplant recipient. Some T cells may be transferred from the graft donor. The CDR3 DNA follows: TGTGCCAGCAGTTTATTAGGACTAGCGGGCGAATACACAGATACGCAGTATTTT. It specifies CASSLLGLAGEYTDTQYF.